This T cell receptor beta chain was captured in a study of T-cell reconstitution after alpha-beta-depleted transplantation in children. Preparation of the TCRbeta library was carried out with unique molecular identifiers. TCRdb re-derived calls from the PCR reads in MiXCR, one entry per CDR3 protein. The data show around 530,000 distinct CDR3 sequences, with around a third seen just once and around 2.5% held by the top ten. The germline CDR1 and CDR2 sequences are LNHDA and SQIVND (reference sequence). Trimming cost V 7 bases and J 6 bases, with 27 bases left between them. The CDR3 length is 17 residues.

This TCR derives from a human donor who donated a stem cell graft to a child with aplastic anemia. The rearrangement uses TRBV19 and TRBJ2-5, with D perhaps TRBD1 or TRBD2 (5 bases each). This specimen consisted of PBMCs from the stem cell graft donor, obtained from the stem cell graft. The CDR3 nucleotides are TGTGCCAGTACAACAGGTTCTGGACGGGGATTCAAGAAGACCCAGTACTTC. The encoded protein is CASTTGSGRGFKKTQYF. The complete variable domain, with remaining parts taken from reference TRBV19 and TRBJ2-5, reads DGGITQSPKYLFRKEGQNVTLSCEQNLNHDAMYWYRQDPGQGLRLIYYSQIVNDFQKGDIAEGYSVSREKKESFPLTVTSAQKNPTAFYLCASTTGSGRGFKKTQYFGPGTRLLVL.